The clone carrying this T cell receptor (beta chain) came up many times. For the second PCR, which ran for about 7 to 11 cycles, a sample-barcoded 5' primer and a J-beta primer mix were used. TCRdb reanalysed the 5' RACE reads using MiXCR and keeps one entry per CDR3 protein. The table shows about 1,800,000 distinct CDR3 sequences, with 28% occurring only once. Trimming removed 1 base from V and 7 bases from J; junction bases left unmatched: 9. The CDR3 covers 15 residues. Germline loops: CDR1 SEHNR, CDR2 FQNEAQ (reference sequence). The data were obtained in a study of blood T cells in healthy people across ages.

The specimen sequenced was blood. The chain has TRBV7-9 and TRBJ1-2; 7 bases line up with TRBD1. The receptor comes from a woman aged 25 to 45 in good health. The CDR3 DNA reads TGTGCCAGCAGCTTAGTGCAGGGGGTGTCGAGTGGCTACACCTTC. Amino acids: CASSLVQGVSSGYTF. Full variable domain (outside the CDR3, taken from reference TRBV7-9 and TRBJ1-2): DTGVSQNPRHKITKRGQNVTFRCDPISEHNRLYWYRQTLGQGPEFLTYFQNEAQLEKSRLLSDRFSAERPKGSFSTLEIQRTEQGDSAMYLCASSLVQGVSSGYTFGSGTRLTVV.